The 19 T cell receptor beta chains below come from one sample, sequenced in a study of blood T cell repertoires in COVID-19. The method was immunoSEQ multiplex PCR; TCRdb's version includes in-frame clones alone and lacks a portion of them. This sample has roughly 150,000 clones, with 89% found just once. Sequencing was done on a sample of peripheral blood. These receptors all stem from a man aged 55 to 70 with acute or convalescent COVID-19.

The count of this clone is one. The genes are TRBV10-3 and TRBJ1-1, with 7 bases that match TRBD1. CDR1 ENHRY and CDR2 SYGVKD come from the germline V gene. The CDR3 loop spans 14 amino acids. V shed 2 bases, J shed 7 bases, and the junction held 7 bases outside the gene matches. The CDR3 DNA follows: TGTGCCATCAGTGAGCCGGGGACAGTATTTGAAGCTTTCTTT. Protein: CAISEPGTVFEAFF.

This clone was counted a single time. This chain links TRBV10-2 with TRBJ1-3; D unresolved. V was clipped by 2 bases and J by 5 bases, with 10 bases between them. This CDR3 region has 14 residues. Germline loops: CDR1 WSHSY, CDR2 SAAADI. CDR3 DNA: TGCGCCAGCAGTGAGACCCCGGGAAGAAACACCATATATTTT. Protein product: CASSETPGRNTIYF.

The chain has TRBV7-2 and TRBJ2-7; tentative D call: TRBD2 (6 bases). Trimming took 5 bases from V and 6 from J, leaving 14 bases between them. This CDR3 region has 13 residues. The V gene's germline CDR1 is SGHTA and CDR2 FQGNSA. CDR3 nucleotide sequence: TGTGCCAGCAGCGGCCGCAGGGACTTCGAGCAGTACTTC. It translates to CASSGRRDFEQYF.

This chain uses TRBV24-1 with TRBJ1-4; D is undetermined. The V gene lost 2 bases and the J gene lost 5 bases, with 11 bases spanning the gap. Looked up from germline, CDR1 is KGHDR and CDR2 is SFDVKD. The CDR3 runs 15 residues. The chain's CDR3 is CATSDSSPGNEKLFF. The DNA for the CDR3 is TGTGCCACCAGTGATTCTAGTCCGGGGAATGAAAAACTGTTTTTT.

CDR3 protein: CASSPLGGAYEQYF. The DNA of the CDR3 is TGTGCCAGCAGCCCCCTTGGGGGGGCCTACGAGCAGTACTTC. The chain is built from TRBV7-2 and TRBJ2-7; 7 nucleotides match TRBD2. The CDR3 totals 14 residues. V lost 5 bases, J lost 2 bases, and 6 bases stayed unmatched. Per the germline V gene, CDR1 is SGHTA and CDR2 is FQGNSA.

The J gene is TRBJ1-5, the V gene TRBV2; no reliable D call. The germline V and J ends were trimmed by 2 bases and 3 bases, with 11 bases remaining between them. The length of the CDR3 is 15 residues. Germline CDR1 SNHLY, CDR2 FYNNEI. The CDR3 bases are TGTGCCAGCAGTGAACGGGGTTTTAACAATCAGCCCCAGCATTTT. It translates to CASSERGFNNQPQHF.

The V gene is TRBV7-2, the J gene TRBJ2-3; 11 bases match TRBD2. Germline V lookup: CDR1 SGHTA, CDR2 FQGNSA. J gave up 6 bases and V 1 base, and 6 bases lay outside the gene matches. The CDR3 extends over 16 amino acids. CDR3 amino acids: CASSLVGTSGSDTQYF. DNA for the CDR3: TGTGCCAGCAGCTTAGTCGGGACTAGCGGTTCGGATACGCAGTATTTT.

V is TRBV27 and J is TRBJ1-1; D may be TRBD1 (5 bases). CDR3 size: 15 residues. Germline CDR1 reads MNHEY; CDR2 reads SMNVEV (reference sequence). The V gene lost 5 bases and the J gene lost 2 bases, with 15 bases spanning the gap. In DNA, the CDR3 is TGTGCCAGCAGTCGTATCAGGGCGGCAAACACTGAAGCTTTCTTT. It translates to CASSRIRAANTEAFF.

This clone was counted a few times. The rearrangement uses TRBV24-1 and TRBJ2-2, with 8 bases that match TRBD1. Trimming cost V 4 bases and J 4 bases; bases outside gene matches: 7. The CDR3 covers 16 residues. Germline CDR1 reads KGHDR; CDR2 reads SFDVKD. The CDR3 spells CATSERLDRGTGELFF. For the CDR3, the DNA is TGTGCCACCAGTGAGCGGTTAGACAGGGGCACCGGGGAGCTGTTTTTT.

The CDR3 here is CASSSGGTGETQYF. In DNA, the CDR3 is TGTGCCAGCAGTTCCGGGGGGACAGGGGAGACCCAGTACTTC. The chain links TRBV6-5 to TRBJ2-5, with TRBD1 identical over 9 bases. CDR1 MNHEY and CDR2 SVGAGI come from the germline V gene. The trim removed 4 bases at V and 5 bases at J, leaving 5 bases unmatched. The CDR3 loop spans 14 amino acids.

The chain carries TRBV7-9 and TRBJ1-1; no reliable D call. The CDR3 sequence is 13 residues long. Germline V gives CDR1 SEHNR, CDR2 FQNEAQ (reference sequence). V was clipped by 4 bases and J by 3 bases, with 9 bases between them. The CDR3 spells CASSSPTDTEAFF. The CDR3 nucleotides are TGTGCCAGCAGCTCCCCTACGGACACTGAAGCTTTCTTT.

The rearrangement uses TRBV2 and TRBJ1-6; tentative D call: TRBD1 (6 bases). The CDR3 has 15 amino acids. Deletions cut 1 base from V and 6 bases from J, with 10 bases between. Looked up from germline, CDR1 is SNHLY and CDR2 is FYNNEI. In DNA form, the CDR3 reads TGTGCCAGCAGTGAAGAGGGGGTTAGTAATTCACCCCTCCACTTT. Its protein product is CASSEEGVSNSPLHF.

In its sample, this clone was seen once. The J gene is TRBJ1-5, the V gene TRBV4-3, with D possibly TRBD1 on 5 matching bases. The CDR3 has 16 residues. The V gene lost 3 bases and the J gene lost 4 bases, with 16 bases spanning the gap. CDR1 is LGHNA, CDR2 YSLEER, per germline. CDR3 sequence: CASSHSVGGPNQPQHF. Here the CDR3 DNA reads TGCGCCAGCAGCCATTCCGTGGGGGGACCTAATCAGCCCCAGCATTTT.

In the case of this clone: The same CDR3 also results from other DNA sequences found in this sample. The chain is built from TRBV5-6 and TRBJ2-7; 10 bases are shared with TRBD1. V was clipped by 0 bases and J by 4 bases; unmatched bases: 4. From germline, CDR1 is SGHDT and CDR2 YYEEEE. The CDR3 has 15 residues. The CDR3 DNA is TGTGCCAGCAGCTTGGGGACAGGGGGGGGGTACGAGCAGTACTTC. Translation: CASSLGTGGGYEQYF.

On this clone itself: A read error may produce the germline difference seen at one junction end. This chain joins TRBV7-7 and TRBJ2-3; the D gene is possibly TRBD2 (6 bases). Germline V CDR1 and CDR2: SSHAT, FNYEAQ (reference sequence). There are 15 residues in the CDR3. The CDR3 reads CASSLGGASTDTQYF. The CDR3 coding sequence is TGTGCTAGCAGCTTAGGCGGGGCCAGCACAGATACGCAGTATTTT.

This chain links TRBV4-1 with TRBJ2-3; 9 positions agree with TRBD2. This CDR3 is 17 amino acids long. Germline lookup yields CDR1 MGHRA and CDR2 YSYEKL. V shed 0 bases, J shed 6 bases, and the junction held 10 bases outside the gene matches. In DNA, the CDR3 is TGCGCCAGCAGCCAAGAAGGAAGCGGGGGGCCCCGGGATACGCAGTATTTT. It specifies CASSQEGSGGPRDTQYF.

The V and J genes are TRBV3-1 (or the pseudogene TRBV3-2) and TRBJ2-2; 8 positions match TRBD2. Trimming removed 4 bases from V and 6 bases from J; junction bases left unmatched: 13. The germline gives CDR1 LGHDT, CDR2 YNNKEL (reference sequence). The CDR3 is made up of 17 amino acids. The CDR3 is CASSRTYGRGGPGELFF. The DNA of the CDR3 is TGTGCCAGCAGCCGCACCTATGGACGGGGGGGCCCCGGGGAGCTGTTTTTT.

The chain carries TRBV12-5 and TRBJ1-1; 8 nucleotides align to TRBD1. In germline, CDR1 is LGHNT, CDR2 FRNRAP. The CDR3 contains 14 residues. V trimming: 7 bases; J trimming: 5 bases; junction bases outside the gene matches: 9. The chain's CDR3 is CASAIQGVVTEAFF. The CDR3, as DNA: TGTGCTAGTGCCATACAGGGGGTGGTGACTGAAGCTTTCTTT.

This CDR3 is CASSRDSNYGYTF. The CDR3 coding sequence is TGTGCCAGCAGCCGGGACAGTAACTATGGCTACACCTTC. This chain uses TRBV7-2 with TRBJ1-2; 7 bases are a match to TRBD1. CDR1 is SGHTA, CDR2 FQGNSA, per germline. The CDR3 runs 13 residues. Trimming at V came to 5 bases and at J to 1 base, leaving 1 base not matched to a gene.